These 26 T cell receptor beta chains originate from one sample sequenced in a study of blood T cell repertoires in COVID-19. The repertoire was sequenced with immunoSEQ multiplex PCR; TCRdb's copy has only in-frame clones and lacks some. This sample has about 130,000 clones, with about 83% found just once. Sequenced input: peripheral blood. The source of these receptors is a man aged 60-69 years with acute or convalescent COVID-19.

This chain uses TRBV28 with TRBJ2-5; 13 bases are a match to TRBD2. V was clipped by 5 bases and J by 5 bases; unmatched bases: 5. This CDR3 contains 15 residues. CDR1 and CDR2 (germline): MDHEN, SYDVKM. CDR3 residues: CASSPLTSGRETQYF. The CDR3 coding sequence is TGTGCCAGCAGTCCCCTGACTAGCGGGAGGGAGACCCAGTACTTC. The complete variable domain, with remaining parts taken from reference TRBV28 and TRBJ2-5, reads DVKVTQSSRYLVKRTGEKVFLECVQDMDHENMFWYRQDPGLGLRLIYFSYDVKMKEKGDIPEGYSVSREKKERFSLILESASTNQTSMYLCASSPLTSGRETQYFGPGTRLLVL.

The gene calls are TRBV6-2 or TRBV6-3 and TRBJ1-1, with TRBD1 matching over 9 bases. V trimming: 4 bases; J trimming: 0 bases; junction bases outside the gene matches: 9. The CDR3 runs to 17 residues. The germline CDR1 and CDR2 sequences are MNHEY and SVGEGT. The CDR3 reads CASSFRTGDPMNTEAFF. CDR3 in DNA: TGTGCCAGCAGTTTTAGGACAGGGGACCCCATGAACACTGAAGCTTTCTTT.

Only a few counts were recorded for this clone. V and J are TRBV5-1 and TRBJ2-5; 7 bases align to TRBD1. This CDR3 is 14 amino acids long. The V gene's germline CDR1 is SGHRS and CDR2 YFSETQ. Losses at the gene ends were 3 bases for V and 5 bases for J; bases not matched to a gene: 7. The CDR3 reads CASSSILQGETQYF. The CDR3 nucleotides are TGCGCCAGCAGCTCTATATTACAGGGGGAGACCCAGTACTTC.

Comment on this clone: Other DNA sequences in this specimen translate into the identical CDR3. This rearrangement joins TRBV11-2 to TRBJ1-5; a weak D match, TRBD1 (6 bases). Looked up from germline, CDR1 is SGHAT and CDR2 is FQNNGV. Trimming took off 3 bases at V and 7 bases at J, with 10 bases between the two ends. CDR3 length: 13 residues. The CDR3 coding sequence is TGTGCCAGCAGCTTGGACAGAGGACAGCCCCAGCATTTT. Its protein is CASSLDRGQPQHF.

The rearrangement joins TRBV10-3 to TRBJ2-5, with 8 positions matching TRBD2. Trimming at V came to 3 bases and at J to 4 bases, leaving 10 bases not matched to a gene. The CDR3 contains 16 residues. Germline V gene data show CDR1 as ENHRY and CDR2 as SYGVKD. The CDR3 protein is CAISDRPGGPGETQYF. The CDR3 bases are TGTGCCATCAGTGATAGACCGGGAGGGCCGGGAGAGACCCAGTACTTC.

This chain links TRBV2 with TRBJ2-7; 13 bases are a match to TRBD2. V lost 4 bases, J lost 11 bases, and 8 bases stayed unmatched. Germline CDR1 reads SNHLY; CDR2 reads FYNNEI. The CDR3 has 14 amino acids. CDR3 residues: CASSVTSGRALEYF. The CDR3 region has the DNA TGTGCCAGCAGTGTAACTAGCGGGAGGGCCCTGGAGTACTTC.

The J gene is TRBJ1-2, the V gene TRBV25-1; the D is unclear. This CDR3 region has 14 residues. Germline loops: CDR1 MGHDK, CDR2 SYGVNS. V gave up 2 bases and J gave up 6 bases, with 13 bases separating them. The CDR3 loop reads CASSEARPHHGYTF. The CDR3 nucleotides are TGTGCCAGCAGTGAAGCCAGGCCCCACCATGGCTACACCTTC.

In this sample, this clone turned up a few times. V usage is TRBV5-6 and J usage is TRBJ2-2; tentatively, D is TRBD2 (5 bases). Germline loops: CDR1 SGHDT, CDR2 YYEEEE. CDR3 length equals 13 residues. V was trimmed by 5 bases and J by 5 bases, leaving 10 bases between them. CDR3 in amino acids: CASRGTGTGELFF. CDR3 coding DNA: TGTGCCAGCAGGGGAACGGGGACCGGGGAGCTGTTTTTT. Based on the CDR3 plus reference TRBV5-6 and TRBJ2-2, the full variable domain is DAGVTQSPTHLIKTRGQQVTLRCSPKSGHDTVSWYQQALGQGPQFIFQYYEEEERQRGNFPDRFSGHQFPNYSSELNVNALLLGDSALYLCASRGTGTGELFFGEGSRLTVL.

This chain links TRBV5-8 with TRBJ2-1, with 9 bases that match TRBD2. Germline-derived CDR1 and CDR2 are SGHTS and YDEGEE. J was trimmed by 8 bases and V by 0 bases; bases with no gene match: 6. This CDR3 has 15 residues. In DNA form, the CDR3 reads TGTGCCAGCAGCTTGGCCGTGCGGGAGGGCCATGAGCAGTTCTTC. Protein: CASSLAVREGHEQFF.

J is TRBJ1-4 and V is TRBV6-5; 11 nucleotides agree with TRBD1. Per the germline V gene, CDR1 is MNHEY and CDR2 is SVGAGI. The length of the CDR3 is 15 residues. The V segment lost 6 bases and the J segment 8 bases; nucleotides outside the gene matches: 8. CDR3 sequence reads: CASRGDRGIFEKLFF. Here the CDR3 DNA reads TGTGCCAGCAGGGGGGACAGGGGGATATTCGAAAAACTGTTTTTT.

V gene TRBV6-6 combines with J gene TRBJ1-5, with 9 bases identical to TRBD1. Trimming took 0 bases from V and 5 from J; bases not matched to a gene: 5. CDR1 MNHNY and CDR2 SVGAGI come from the germline V gene (reference sequence). The CDR3 extends over 16 amino acids. Here the CDR3 reads CASSYSAGQGDQPQHF. CDR3 nucleotides: TGTGCCAGCAGTTACTCCGCGGGACAGGGTGATCAGCCCCAGCATTTT.

The genes are TRBV5-4 and TRBJ2-1; TRBD1 matches at 7 bases. CDR1 and CDR2 from the germline V gene are SGHNT and YYREEE (reference sequence). The CDR3 is made up of 15 amino acids. The ends lost 3 bases at V and 7 bases at J; junction bases unmatched: 10. CDR3 residues: CASSSGTVYWNEQFF. CDR3 DNA: TGTGCCAGCAGCTCCGGGACAGTTTACTGGAATGAGCAGTTCTTC.

This chain uses TRBV24-1 with TRBJ1-1, with 8 nucleotides matching TRBD1. CDR1 is KGHDR, CDR2 SFDVKD, per germline. J was trimmed by 7 bases and V by 3 bases; bases with no gene match: 9. This CDR3 has 15 residues. Here the CDR3 reads CATSDPGQGDSEAFF. CDR3 sequence (DNA): TGTGCCACCAGTGATCCCGGACAGGGAGACAGTGAAGCTTTCTTT.

The chain recombines TRBV7-3 with TRBJ1-1, with 7 bases aligning to TRBD1. CDR1 is SGHTA and CDR2 is FQGTGA in the germline V gene. V was pared by 4 bases and J by 0 bases, with 8 bases of the junction left unmatched. CDR3 length equals 16 residues. The DNA for the CDR3 is TGTGCCAGCAGCTCACAGGGGCCCGGCATGAACACTGAAGCTTTCTTT. This encodes CASSSQGPGMNTEAFF.

This rearrangement joins TRBV7-3 to TRBJ2-5; TRBD2 matches 9 bases. Germline CDR1 and CDR2: SGHTA and FQGTGA. Trimming cost V 2 bases and J 5 bases; bases outside gene matches: 3. The CDR3 is made up of 14 amino acids. CDR3 region: CASSLLAGSETQYF. Written as DNA, the CDR3 is TGTGCCAGCAGCTTACTAGCGGGATCGGAGACCCAGTACTTC. Full variable domain (outside the CDR3, taken from reference TRBV7-3 and TRBJ2-5): GAGVSQTPSNKVTEKGKYVELRCDPISGHTALYWYRQSLGQGPEFLIYFQGTGAADDSGLPNDRFFAVRPEGSVSTLKIQRTERGDSAVYLCASSLLAGSETQYFGPGTRLLVL.

The gene calls are TRBV19 and TRBJ2-5; D is ambiguous. The V end lost 5 bases, the J end lost 1 base, and 8 bases lay between the germline ends. The CDR3 contains 13 residues. Germline V gene lookup returns CDR1 LNHDA and CDR2 SQIVND (reference sequence). CDR3 sequence: CASSVRVQETQYF. The DNA for the CDR3 is TGTGCCAGTAGTGTCCGGGTCCAAGAGACCCAGTACTTC.

The chain joins TRBV10-3 to TRBJ1-2, with TRBD1 matching over 9 bases. Germline assignment: CDR1 ENHRY and CDR2 SYGVKD. V was clipped by 3 bases and J by 6 bases; unmatched bases: 5. The CDR3 spans 14 residues. As DNA, the CDR3 is TGTGCCATCAGTGACAGACAGGGGGAGGATGGCTACACCTTC. It codes for CAISDRQGEDGYTF.

The chain has TRBV28 and TRBJ1-5; no reliable D call. With 5 bases removed from V and 0 bases from J, the gap between germline ends came to 8 bases. CDR1 and CDR2 (germline): MDHEN, SYDVKM. This CDR3 has 14 residues. CDR3 DNA: TGTGCCAGCAGTCCCCACAGTAGCAATCAGCCCCAGCATTTT. As protein: CASSPHSSNQPQHF.

V and J are TRBV19 and TRBJ1-1; D is unresolved. There are 15 residues in the CDR3. CDR1 is LNHDA and CDR2 is SQIVND in the germline V gene (reference sequence). V lost 4 bases and J lost 0, with 12 bases in between. Here the CDR3 reads CASSTPGSMNTEAFF. The CDR3 DNA follows: TGTGCCAGTAGTACGCCCGGTTCCATGAACACTGAAGCTTTCTTT. Variable domain in full (rest from reference TRBV19 and TRBJ1-1): DGGITQSPKYLFRKEGQNVTLSCEQNLNHDAMYWYRQDPGQGLRLIYYSQIVNDFQKGDIAEGYSVSREKKESFPLTVTSAQKNPTAFYLCASSTPGSMNTEAFFGQGTRLTVV.

This clone has only a few counts. The rearrangement uses TRBV4-1 and TRBJ1-2, with no clear D. V shed 0 bases and J shed 6 bases, with 14 bases lying between them. The CDR3 contains 15 residues. CDR1 is MGHRA, CDR2 YSYEKL, per germline. This CDR3 is CASSQEWRVGNGYTF. The CDR3 region has the DNA TGCGCCAGCAGCCAAGAATGGAGGGTGGGGAATGGCTACACCTTC.

This chain uses TRBV11-2 with TRBJ2-7; TRBD1 matches 11 bases. The CDR3 is made up of 17 amino acids. V shed 1 base and J 4 bases; nucleotides not matched to a gene: 9. CDR1 is SGHAT and CDR2 is FQNNGV in the germline V gene. The CDR3 loop reads CASSLGDRGVLSYEQYF. CDR3 nucleotide sequence: TGTGCCAGCAGCTTAGGGGACAGGGGGGTTCTATCTTACGAGCAGTACTTC.

This chain joins TRBV28 and TRBJ2-5; 8 bases align to TRBD2. The CDR3 contains 21 residues. CDR1 is MDHEN, CDR2 SYDVKM, per germline. The trim removed 5 bases at V and 0 bases at J, leaving 23 bases unmatched. CDR3: CASSKCSGAGVFGVYQETQYF. The CDR3 bases are TGTGCCAGCAGTAAGTGTAGCGGGGCGGGTGTTTTTGGGGTGTACCAAGAGACCCAGTACTTC.

V usage is TRBV13 and J usage is TRBJ2-3; 10 bases are a match to TRBD2. Germline loops: CDR1 PRHDT, CDR2 FYEKMQ (reference sequence). Trimming took 2 bases from V and 5 from J; bases not matched to a gene: 7. This CDR3 contains 16 residues. CDR3 nucleotide sequence: TGTGCCAGCAGCTTAAGCGGGAGGGCCAGGGGAGATACGCAGTATTTT. Its protein is CASSLSGRARGDTQYF.

The V gene is TRBV4-1, the J gene TRBJ2-2; TRBD1 matches at 7 bases. Losses at the gene ends were 4 bases for V and 4 bases for J; bases not matched to a gene: 12. The germline V gene has CDR1 MGHRA and CDR2 YSYEKL. The CDR3 has 17 residues. CDR3 DNA sequence: TGCGCCAGCAGCCCGACAGGGTTCGGGATGCCCACCGGGGAGCTGTTTTTT. This sequence encodes CASSPTGFGMPTGELFF.

The chain joins TRBV18 to TRBJ2-7, with D hard to call. Trimming pared 5 bases from V and 6 bases from J, leaving 17 bases between. Germline V gene sequence: CDR1 KGHSH, CDR2 LQKENI. The CDR3 is 14 residues long. This CDR3 is CASSGLQTQSEQYF. CDR3 nucleotide sequence: TGTGCCAGCTCAGGTTTACAGACCCAGTCCGAGCAGTACTTC.

The chain links TRBV18 to TRBJ1-1, with TRBD1 as a possible D gene (5 bases). The CDR3 extends over 15 amino acids. From germline, CDR1 is KGHSH and CDR2 LQKENI. Trimming shortened V by 0 bases and J by 1 base, and 9 bases separated the two germline ends. CDR3 coding DNA: TGTGCCAGCTCACCACCGAAAGGGGCGAACACTGAAGCTTTCTTT. This encodes CASSPPKGANTEAFF.